This T cell receptor (beta chain) comes out of a study of blood T cell repertoires in COVID-19. Whole-study context: The United States, Italy and Spain were the sources of the acute and convalescent COVID-19 samples. Nucleic acid was either cDNA or gDNA, and it came from T cells, B-cell-depleted T cells, or PBMCs.

As handled by the study authors: Estimated nucleated cell counts came from reference gene primer amplification. Produced via immunoSEQ multiplex PCR; TCRdb's table is partial and in-frame only. That table furnishes V, J and clone size, whereas the DNA furnished D and trimming. Altogether approximately 290,000 clones are present, around 89% being singletons, with the ten largest covering more than 0.75%. The clonotype originates from a man aged 25 to 40 with acute or convalescent COVID-19. Sequences were obtained from peripheral blood.

In DNA, the CDR3 is TGTGCCAGACTAAACGACAGGGTTACGACTCCCGCCTACGAGCAGTACTTC. Amino acids: CARLNDRVTTPAYEQYF. The V call is TRBV19, the J call TRBJ2-7; 7 bases line up with TRBD1. V trimming: 9 bases; J trimming: 2 bases; junction bases outside the gene matches: 19. CDR1 and CDR2 from the germline V gene are LNHDA and SQIVND (reference sequence). The CDR3 runs 17 residues.